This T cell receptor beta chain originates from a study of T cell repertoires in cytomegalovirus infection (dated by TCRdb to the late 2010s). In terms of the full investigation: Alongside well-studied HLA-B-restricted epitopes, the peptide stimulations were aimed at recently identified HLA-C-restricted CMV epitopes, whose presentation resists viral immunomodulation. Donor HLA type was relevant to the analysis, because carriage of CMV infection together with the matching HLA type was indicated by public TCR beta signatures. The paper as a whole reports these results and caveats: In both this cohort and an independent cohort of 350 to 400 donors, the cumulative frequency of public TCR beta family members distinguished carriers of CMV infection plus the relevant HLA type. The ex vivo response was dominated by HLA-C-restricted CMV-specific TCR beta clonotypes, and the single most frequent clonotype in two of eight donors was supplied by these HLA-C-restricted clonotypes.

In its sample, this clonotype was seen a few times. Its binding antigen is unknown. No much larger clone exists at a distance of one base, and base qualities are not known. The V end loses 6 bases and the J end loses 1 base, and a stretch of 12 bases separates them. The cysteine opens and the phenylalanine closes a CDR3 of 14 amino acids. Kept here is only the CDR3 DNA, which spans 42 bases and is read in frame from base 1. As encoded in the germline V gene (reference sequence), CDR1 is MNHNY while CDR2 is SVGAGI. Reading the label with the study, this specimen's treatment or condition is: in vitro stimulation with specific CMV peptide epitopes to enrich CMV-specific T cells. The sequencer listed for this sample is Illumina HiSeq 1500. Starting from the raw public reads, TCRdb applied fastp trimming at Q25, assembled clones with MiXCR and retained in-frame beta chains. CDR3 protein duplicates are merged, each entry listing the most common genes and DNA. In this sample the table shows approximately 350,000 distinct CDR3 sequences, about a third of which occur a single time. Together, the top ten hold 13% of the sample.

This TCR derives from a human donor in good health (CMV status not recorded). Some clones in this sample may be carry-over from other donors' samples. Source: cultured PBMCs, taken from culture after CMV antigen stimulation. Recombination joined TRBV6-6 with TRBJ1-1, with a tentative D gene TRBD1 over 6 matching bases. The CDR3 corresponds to CASRGGGPNTEAFF. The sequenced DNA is TGTGCCAGCAGGGGTGGGGGCCCGAACACTGAAGCTTTCTTT.